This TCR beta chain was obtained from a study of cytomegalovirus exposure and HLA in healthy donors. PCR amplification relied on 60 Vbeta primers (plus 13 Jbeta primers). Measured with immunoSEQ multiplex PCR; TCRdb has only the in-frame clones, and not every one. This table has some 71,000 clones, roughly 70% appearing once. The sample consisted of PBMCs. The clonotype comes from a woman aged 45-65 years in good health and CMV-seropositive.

CDR3 loop: CASSDAGGAGTQYF. CDR3 sequence (DNA): TGTGCCAGCAGCGACGCCGGGGGGGCGGGTACGCAGTATTTT. The chain uses TRBV7-8 and TRBJ2-3; 8 positions match TRBD2. The V and J ends lost 5 bases and 8 bases, in that order; junction bases with no gene match: 9. Germline V lookup: CDR1 SGHVS, CDR2 FQNEAQ. The CDR3 covers 14 residues. The variable domain in full, completed from reference TRBV7-8 and TRBJ2-3, reads GAGVSQSPRYKVAKRGQDVALRCDPISGHVSLFWYQQALGQGPEFLTYFQNEAQLDKSGLPSDRFFAERPEGSVSTLKIQRTQQEDSAVYLCASSDAGGAGTQYFGPGTRLTVL.